This T cell receptor (beta chain) was identified during a study of CD8+ T cells in alopecia areata. Turning to the study itself: The drug, tofacitinib, lasted 6 to 18 months, followed by 6 months off drug.

RNA was extracted and reverse transcribed into cDNA as the sequencing template. The assay was immunoSEQ multiplex PCR, and TCRdb's table has in-frame clones only and misses some. The sample carries approximately 180,000 clones, roughly 60% recorded once. Obtained from alopecia areata patients were lesional scalp punch biopsies along with peripheral blood. The sorting of PBMCs gave CD4+ and CD8+ T cells. The CDR3 runs to 14 residues. V shed 5 bases, J shed 4 bases, and the junction held 9 bases outside the gene matches. CDR1 and CDR2 (germline): SQVTM, ANQGSEA. Concerning this clone: Its target is not known.

The study, taken as a whole, reports: Scalp sequencing captures resident alphabeta T cells of normal skin too.

Sequenced here: CD4+ T cells sorted from blood, sampled at week 0. The chain couples TRBV29-1 to TRBJ1-1, with 8 bases that match TRBD1. The sequence came from a human donor with alopecia areata. The CDR3 here is CSVTQGAPGTEAFF. Written as DNA, the CDR3 is TGCAGCGTTACCCAGGGGGCGCCGGGCACTGAAGCTTTCTTT. Full variable domain (outside the CDR3, taken from reference TRBV29-1 and TRBJ1-1): SAVISQKPSRDICQRGTSLTIQCQVDSQVTMMFWYRQQPGQSLTLIATANQGSEATYESGFVIDKFPISRPNLTFSTLTVSNMSPEDSSIYLCSVTQGAPGTEAFFGQGTRLTVV.